What follows are 5 T cell receptor beta chains derived from one specimen sequenced in a study of technical replicates of blood from a handful of donors (dated 2017 in TCRdb). Libraries were prepared through the immunoSEQ multiplex PCR assay. As stored in TCRdb, this immuneACCESS dataset retains in-frame rearrangements with V and J assigned. A fraction of the clones does not appear; measured against another copy, unresolved V genes explain less than half of the discrepancy, and the remainder lacks a known reason. The sample records about 48,000 clones, approximately 90% of which are singletons. Of the sample, 3.9% falls within the top ten clones. The sample taken for sequencing was PBMCs. Every receptor here comes from a human donor in good health. Some clones in this sample may be carry-over from other donors' samples.

The chain carries TRBV7-9 and TRBJ2-5, with TRBD1 as a possible D gene (9 bases). V dropped 8 bases and J dropped 5 bases, with 21 bases sitting between them. The CDR3 loop spans 15 amino acids. Germline CDR1 reads SEHNR; CDR2 reads FQNEAQ (reference sequence). CDR3 nucleotide sequence: TGTGCCAGCCGGACAGGGGTTGGACTAGCTGAGACCCAGTACTTC. Protein sequence: CASRTGVGLAETQYF.

The chain carries TRBV18 and TRBJ2-1; D is uncertain. From germline, CDR1 is KGHSH and CDR2 LQKENI. The ends were cut back, 4 bases at V and 5 bases at J, with 18 bases in the middle. The length of the CDR3 is 16 residues. CDR3 region: CASSQLNFQLNNEQFF. In nucleotides, the CDR3 is TGTGCCAGCTCACAGCTCAACTTCCAACTTAACAATGAGCAGTTCTTC.

The V and J genes are TRBV7-2 and TRBJ2-5; 14 bases fit TRBD2. Germline-derived CDR1 and CDR2 are SGHTA and FQGNSA. J lost 5 bases, V lost 8 bases, and 4 bases had no gene match. CDR3 length: 14 amino acids. CDR3 coding DNA: TGTGCCAGCCGCCGGACTAGCGGGAGGGAGACCCAGTACTTC. Translation: CASRRTSGRETQYF.

The table lists this clone with a count of one. CDR3 protein: CASSGSGTGATYEQYF. The CDR3 nucleotides read TGTGCCAGCAGCGGCTCCGGGACAGGGGCAACCTACGAGCAGTACTTC. This chain connects TRBV5-5 to TRBJ2-7; 10 positions match TRBD1. Germline lookup yields CDR1 SGHKS and CDR2 YYEKEE (reference sequence). V lost 4 bases to trimming and J lost 2 bases; unmatched junction nucleotides: 9. CDR3 length: 16 residues.

V usage is TRBV28 and J usage is TRBJ2-5; 7 bases are a match to TRBD2. This CDR3 is 17 amino acids long. V was pared by 3 bases and J by 0 bases, with 10 bases of the junction left unmatched. Per germline, CDR1 MDHEN and CDR2 SYDVKM. The CDR3 loop is CASSFLAGVLYQETQYF. The CDR3 DNA reads TGTGCCAGCAGTTTCTTGGCGGGGGTTCTGTACCAAGAGACCCAGTACTTC.